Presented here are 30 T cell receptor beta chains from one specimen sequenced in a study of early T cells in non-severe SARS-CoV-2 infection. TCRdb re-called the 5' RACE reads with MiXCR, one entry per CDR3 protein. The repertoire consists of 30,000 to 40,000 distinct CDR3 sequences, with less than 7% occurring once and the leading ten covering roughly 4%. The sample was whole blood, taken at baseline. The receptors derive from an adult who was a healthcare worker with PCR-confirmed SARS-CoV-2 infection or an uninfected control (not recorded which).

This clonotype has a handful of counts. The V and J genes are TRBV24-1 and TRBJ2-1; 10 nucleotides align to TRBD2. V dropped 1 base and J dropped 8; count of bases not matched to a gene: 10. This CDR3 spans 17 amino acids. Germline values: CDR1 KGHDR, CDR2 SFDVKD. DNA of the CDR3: TGTGCCACCAGTGATTTTACAGCGGGAGGGCCTAACGATGAGCAGTTCTTC. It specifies CATSDFTAGGPNDEQFF.

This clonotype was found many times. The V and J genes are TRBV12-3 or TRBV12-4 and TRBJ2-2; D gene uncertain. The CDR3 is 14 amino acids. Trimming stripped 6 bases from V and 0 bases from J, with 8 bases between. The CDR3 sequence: CASRAAANTGELFF. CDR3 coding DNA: TGTGCCAGCAGGGCGGCAGCGAACACCGGGGAGCTGTTTTTT.

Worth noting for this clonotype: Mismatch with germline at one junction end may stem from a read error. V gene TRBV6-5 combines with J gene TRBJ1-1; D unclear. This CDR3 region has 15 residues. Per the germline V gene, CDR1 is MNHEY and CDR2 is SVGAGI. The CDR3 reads CASSYGPGRRTGAFF. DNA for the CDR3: TGTGCCAGCAGTTACGGCCCAGGCAGGCGGACTGGAGCTTTCTTT.

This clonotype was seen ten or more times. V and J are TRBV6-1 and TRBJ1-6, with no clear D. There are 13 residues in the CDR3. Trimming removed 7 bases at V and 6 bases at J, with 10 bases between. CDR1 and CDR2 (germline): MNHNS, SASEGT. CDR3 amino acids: CASIGGLNSPLHF. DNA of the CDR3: TGTGCCAGCATCGGAGGGCTTAATTCACCCCTCCACTTT.

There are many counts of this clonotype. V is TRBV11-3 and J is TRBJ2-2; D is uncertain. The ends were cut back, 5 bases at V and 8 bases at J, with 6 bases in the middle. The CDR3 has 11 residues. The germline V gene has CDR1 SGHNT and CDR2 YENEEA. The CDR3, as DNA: TGTGCCAGCAGCCTACGTGGGGAGCTGTTTTTT. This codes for CASSLRGELFF.

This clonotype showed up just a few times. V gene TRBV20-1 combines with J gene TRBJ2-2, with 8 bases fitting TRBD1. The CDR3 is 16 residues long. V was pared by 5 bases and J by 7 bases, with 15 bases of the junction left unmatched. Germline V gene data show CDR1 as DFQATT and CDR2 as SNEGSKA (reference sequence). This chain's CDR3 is CSASDRGPSRGGELFF. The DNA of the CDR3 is TGCAGTGCTTCCGACAGGGGCCCGTCTAGAGGCGGGGAGCTGTTTTTT.

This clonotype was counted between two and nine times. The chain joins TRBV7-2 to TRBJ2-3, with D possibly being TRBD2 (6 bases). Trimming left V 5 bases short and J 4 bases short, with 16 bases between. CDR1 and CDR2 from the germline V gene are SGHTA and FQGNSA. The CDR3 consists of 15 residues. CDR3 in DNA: TGTGCCAGCAGCCGGGAATCCACGGGGGCAGATACGCAGTATTTT. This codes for CASSRESTGADTQYF. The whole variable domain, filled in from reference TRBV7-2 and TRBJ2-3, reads GAGVSQSPSNKVTEKGKDVELRCDPISGHTALYWYRQSLGQGLEFLIYFQGNSAPDKSGLPSDRFSAERTGGSVSTLTIQRTQQEDSAVYLCASSRESTGADTQYFGPGTRLTVL.

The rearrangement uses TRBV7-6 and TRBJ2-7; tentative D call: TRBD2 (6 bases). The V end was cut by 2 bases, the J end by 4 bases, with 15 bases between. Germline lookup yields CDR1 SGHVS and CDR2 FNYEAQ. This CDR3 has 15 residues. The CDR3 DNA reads TGTGCCAGCAGCTTATATTCGGGAGAGGATTACGAGCAGTACTTC. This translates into CASSLYSGEDYEQYF.

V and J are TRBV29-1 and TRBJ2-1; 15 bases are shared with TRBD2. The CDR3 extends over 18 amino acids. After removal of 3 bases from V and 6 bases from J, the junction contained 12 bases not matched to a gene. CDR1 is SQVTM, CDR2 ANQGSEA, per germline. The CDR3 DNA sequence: TGCAGCGTTGACGGACTAGCGGGAGGGCTTATTCCTTTCAATGAGCAGTTCTTC. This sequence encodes CSVDGLAGGLIPFNEQFF.

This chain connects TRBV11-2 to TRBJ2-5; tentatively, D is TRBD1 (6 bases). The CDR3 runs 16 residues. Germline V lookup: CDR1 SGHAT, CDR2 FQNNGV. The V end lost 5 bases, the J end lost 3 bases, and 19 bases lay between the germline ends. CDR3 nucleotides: TGTGCCAGCAGCCCCCCAGGGGCTGGGGGAAAAGAGACCCAGTACTTC. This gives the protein CASSPPGAGGKETQYF.

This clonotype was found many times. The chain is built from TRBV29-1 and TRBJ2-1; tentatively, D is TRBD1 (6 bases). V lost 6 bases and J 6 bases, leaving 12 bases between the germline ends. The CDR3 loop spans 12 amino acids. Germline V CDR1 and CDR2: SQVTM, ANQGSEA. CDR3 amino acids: CSVTQGPNEQFF. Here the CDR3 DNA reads TGCAGCGTCACTCAGGGGCCCAATGAGCAGTTCTTC.

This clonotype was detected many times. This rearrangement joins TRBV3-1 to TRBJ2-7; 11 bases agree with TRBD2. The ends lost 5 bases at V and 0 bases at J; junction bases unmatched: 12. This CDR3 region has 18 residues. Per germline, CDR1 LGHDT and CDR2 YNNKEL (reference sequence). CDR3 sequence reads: CASSRDLAGGPISYEQYF. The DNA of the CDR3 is TGTGCCAGCAGCAGAGACCTAGCGGGAGGACCCATCTCCTACGAGCAGTACTTC.

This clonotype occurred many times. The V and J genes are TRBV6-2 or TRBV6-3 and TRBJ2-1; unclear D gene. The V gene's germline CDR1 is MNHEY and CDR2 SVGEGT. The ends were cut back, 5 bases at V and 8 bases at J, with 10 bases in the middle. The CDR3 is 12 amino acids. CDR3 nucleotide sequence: TGTGCCAGCAGTCCGTCGAGCTATGAGCAGTTCTTC. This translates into CASSPSSYEQFF.

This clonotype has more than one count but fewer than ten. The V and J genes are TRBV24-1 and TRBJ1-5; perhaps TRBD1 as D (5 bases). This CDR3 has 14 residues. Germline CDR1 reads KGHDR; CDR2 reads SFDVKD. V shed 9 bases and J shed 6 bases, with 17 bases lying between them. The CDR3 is CATLSRGGAQPQHF. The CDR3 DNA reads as TGTGCCACCCTATCCCGCGGAGGGGCTCAGCCCCAGCATTTT.

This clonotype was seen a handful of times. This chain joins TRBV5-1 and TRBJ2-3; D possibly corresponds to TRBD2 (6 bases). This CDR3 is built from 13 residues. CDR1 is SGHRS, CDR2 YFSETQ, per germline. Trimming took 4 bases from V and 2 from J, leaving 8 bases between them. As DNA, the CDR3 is TGCGCCAGCAGCCCGGGGGACACAGATACGCAGTATTTT. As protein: CASSPGDTDTQYF.

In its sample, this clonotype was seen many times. CDR3 in DNA: TGCGCCAGCAGCCAAGAGGGGCCGGGGAAGACCCAGTACTTC. This encodes CASSQEGPGKTQYF. The chain uses TRBV4-1 and TRBJ2-5, with D possibly called TRBD1 or TRBD2 (5 bases each). CDR1 and CDR2 (germline): MGHRA, YSYEKL. Trimming cost V 0 bases and J 6 bases, with 11 bases left between them. CDR3 length: 14 residues.

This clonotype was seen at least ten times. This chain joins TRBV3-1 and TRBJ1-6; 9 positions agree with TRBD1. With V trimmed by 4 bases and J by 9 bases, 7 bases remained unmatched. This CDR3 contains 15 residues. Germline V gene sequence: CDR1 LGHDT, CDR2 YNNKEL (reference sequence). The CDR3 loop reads CASSPKQGASSPLHF. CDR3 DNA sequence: TGTGCCAGCAGCCCTAAACAGGGGGCAAGTTCACCCCTCCACTTT.

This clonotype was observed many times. The chain's CDR3 is CSARTGTQYF. The CDR3 region has the DNA TGCAGTGCACGAACGGGTACGCAGTATTTT. J is TRBJ2-3 and V is TRBV20-1; no clear D gene. The V and J ends lost 6 bases and 8 bases respectively, with 9 bases between them. This CDR3 has 10 amino acids. The germline V gene encodes CDR1 DFQATT and CDR2 SNEGSKA (reference sequence).

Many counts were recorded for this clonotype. CDR3 sequence: CASSPSNREEETQYF. The DNA of the CDR3 is TGTGCCAGCAGCCCCTCTAATCGGGAAGAAGAGACCCAGTACTTC. This chain uses TRBV5-4 with TRBJ2-5; D might be TRBD2 (5 bases). Trimming pared 4 bases from V and 3 bases from J, leaving 16 bases between. In germline, CDR1 is SGHNT, CDR2 YYREEE (reference sequence). The CDR3 is 15 amino acids.

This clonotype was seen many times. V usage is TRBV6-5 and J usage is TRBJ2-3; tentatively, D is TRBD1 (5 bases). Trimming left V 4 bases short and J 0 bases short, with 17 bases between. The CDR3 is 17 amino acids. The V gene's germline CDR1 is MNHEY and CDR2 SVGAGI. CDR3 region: CASSLTLGDMSTDTQYF. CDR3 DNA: TGTGCCAGCAGTTTAACTTTAGGGGATATGAGCACAGATACGCAGTATTTT.

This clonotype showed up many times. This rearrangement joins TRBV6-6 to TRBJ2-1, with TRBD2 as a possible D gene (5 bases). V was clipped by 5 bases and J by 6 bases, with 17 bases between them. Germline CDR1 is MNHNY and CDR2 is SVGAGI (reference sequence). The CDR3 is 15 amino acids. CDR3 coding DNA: TGTGCCAGCAGTCTAGACTCTTCGGGGAGCAATGAGCAGTTCTTC. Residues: CASSLDSSGSNEQFF.

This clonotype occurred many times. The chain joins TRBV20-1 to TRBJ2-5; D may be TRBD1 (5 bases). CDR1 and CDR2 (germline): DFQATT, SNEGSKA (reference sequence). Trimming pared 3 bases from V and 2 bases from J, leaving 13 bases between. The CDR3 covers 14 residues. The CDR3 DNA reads TGCAGTGCTAGTCTGGCAGGGCTTCAAGAGACCCAGTACTTC. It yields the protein CSASLAGLQETQYF.

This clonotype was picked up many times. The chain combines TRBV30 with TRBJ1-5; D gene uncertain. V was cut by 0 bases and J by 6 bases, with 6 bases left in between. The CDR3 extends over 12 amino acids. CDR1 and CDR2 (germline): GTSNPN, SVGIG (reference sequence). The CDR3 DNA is TGTGCCTGGAGTGTTCCAGGTCAGCCCCAGCATTTT. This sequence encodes CAWSVPGQPQHF.

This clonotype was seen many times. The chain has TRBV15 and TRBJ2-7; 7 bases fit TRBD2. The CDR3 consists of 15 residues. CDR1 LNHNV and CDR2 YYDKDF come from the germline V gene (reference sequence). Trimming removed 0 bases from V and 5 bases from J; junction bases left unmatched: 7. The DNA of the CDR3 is TGTGCCACCAGCAGAGATGATCATACTAGCGACGAGCAGTACTTC. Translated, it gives CATSRDDHTSDEQYF.

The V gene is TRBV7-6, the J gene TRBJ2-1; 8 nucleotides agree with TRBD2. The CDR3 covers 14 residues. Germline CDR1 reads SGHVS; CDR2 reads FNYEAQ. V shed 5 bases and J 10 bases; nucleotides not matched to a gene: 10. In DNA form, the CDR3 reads TGTGCCAGCAGCCCTAGCGGGCCCCGAGGGGAGCAGTTCTTC. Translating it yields CASSPSGPRGEQFF.

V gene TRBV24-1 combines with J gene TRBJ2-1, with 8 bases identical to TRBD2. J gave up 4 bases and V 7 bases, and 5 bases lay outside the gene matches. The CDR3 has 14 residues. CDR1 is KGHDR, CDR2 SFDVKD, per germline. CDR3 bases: TGTGCCACCAGCCCCCCGGGAGGGTACAATGAGCAGTTCTTC. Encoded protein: CATSPPGGYNEQFF.

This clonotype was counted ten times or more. The CDR3 bases are TGTGCCAGCAGTTGGCTAGCGGGATACATCGGTCACGAGCAGTACTTC. Protein product: CASSWLAGYIGHEQYF. The chain links TRBV12-3 or TRBV12-4 to TRBJ2-7, with 9 bases that match TRBD2. The CDR3 covers 16 residues. Trimming cost V 4 bases and J 5 bases; bases outside gene matches: 12.

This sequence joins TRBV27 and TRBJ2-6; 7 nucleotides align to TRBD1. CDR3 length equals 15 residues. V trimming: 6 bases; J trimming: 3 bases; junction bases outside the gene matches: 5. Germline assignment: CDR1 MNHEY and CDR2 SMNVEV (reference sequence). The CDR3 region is CASSRDRVGANVLTF. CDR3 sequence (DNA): TGTGCCAGCAGCCGAGACAGGGTTGGGGCCAACGTCCTGACTTTC. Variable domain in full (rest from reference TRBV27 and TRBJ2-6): EAQVTQNPRYLITVTGKKLTVTCSQNMNHEYMSWYRQDPGLGLRQIYYSMNVEVTDKGDVPEGYKVSRKEKRNFPLILESPSPNQTSLYFCASSRDRVGANVLTFGAGSRLTVL.

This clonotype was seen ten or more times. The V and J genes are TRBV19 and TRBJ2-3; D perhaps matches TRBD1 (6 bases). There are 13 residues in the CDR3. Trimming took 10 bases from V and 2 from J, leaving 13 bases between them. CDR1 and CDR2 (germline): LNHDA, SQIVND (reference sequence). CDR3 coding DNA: TGTGCCACCGGACAGCAACTCACAGATACGCAGTATTTT. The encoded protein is CATGQQLTDTQYF.

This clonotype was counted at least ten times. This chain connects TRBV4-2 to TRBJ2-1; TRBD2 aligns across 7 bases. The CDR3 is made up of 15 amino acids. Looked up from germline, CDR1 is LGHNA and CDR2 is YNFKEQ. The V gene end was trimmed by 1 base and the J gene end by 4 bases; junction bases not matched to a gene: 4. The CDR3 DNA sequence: TGTGCCAGCAGCCAAGCACTAGCGACTTACAATGAGCAGTTCTTC. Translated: CASSQALATYNEQFF.